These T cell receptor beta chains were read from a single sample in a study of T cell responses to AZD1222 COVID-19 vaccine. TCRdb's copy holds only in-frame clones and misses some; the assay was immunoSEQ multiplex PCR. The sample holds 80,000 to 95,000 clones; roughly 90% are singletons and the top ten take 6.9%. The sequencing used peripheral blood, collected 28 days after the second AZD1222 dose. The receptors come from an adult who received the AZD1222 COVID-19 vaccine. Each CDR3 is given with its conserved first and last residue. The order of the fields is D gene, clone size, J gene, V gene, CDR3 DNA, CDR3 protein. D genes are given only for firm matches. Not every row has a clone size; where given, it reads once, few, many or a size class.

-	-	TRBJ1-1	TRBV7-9	TGTGCCAGCAGCTTGCAGGGTAACACTGAAGCTTTCTTT	CASSLQGNTEAFF
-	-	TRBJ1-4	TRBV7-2	TGTGCCAGCAGTCATAGGTCTGGGGCTAATGAAAAACTGTTTTTT	CASSHRSGANEKLFF
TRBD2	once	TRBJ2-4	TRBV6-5	TGTGCCAGCAGGGGCACGGGAGGTAAAGGAAACATTCAGTACTTC	CASRGTGGKGNIQYF
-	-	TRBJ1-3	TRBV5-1	TGCGCCAGCAGCTTGGTAGGGGAACCCGGAAACACCATATATTTT	CASSLVGEPGNTIYF
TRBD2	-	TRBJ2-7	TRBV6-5	TGTGCCAGCTATATAGCGGGACCCGACTCCTACGAGCAGTACTTC	CASYIAGPDSYEQYF
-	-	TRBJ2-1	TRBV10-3	TGTGCCATCAGTGAGACAGGGAGCAATGAGCAGTTCTTC	CAISETGSNEQFF
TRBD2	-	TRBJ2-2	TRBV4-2	TGTGCCAGCAAATGGACTAGCGGGAACACCGGGGAGCTGTTTTTT	CASKWTSGNTGELFF
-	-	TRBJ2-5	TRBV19	TGTGCCAGTAGTATTTGGGGGCCTCAAGAGACCCAGTACTTC	CASSIWGPQETQYF
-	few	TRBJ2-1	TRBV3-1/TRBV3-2	TGTGCCAGCACCCCCGGGACCTCCGAGCGCAATGAGCAGTTCTTC	CASTPGTSERNEQFF
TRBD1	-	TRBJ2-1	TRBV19	TGTGCCAGTAGTATAGGGACAGGGGCGCCCAATGAGCAGTTCTTC	CASSIGTGAPNEQFF
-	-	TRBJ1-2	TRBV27	TGTGCCAGCAGTTTGGGAGGGATGGGTGGCTACACCTTC	CASSLGGMGGYTF
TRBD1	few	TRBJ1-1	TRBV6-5	TGTGCCAGCAGTCAGGACAGGGACACTGAAGCTTTCTTT	CASSQDRDTEAFF
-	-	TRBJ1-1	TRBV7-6	TGTGCCAGCAGCCGTCGACAGGCCACTGAAGCTTTCTTT	CASSRRQATEAFF
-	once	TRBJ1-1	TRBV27	TGTGCCAGCAATCGGGGCACTGAAGCTTTCTTT	CASNRGTEAFF
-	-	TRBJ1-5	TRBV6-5	TGTGCCAGCAGTTACCAACAGGGATGGAATCAGCCCCAGCATTTT	CASSYQQGWNQPQHF
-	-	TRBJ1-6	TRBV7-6	TGTGCCAGCAGCTCGAGGGCCCAGGGAGGTTCACCCCTCCACTTT	CASSSRAQGGSPLHF
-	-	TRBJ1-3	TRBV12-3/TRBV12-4	TGTGCCAGCAGTTTCAGAAACACCATATATTTT	CASSFRNTIYF
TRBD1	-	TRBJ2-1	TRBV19	TGTGCCAGTAGTATAACGGGACAGGTCTACAATGAGCAGTTCTTC	CASSITGQVYNEQFF
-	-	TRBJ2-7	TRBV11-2	TGTGCCAGCAGTCAAAGAACAGGGAGGTCTTGGGAGCAGTACTTC	CASSQRTGRSWEQYF
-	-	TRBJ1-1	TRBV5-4	TGTGCCAGCAGCCTAAACCAGGGGAACACTGAAGCTTTCTTT	CASSLNQGNTEAFF
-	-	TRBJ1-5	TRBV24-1	TGTGCCACCAACGCGTACAACAATCAGCCCCAGCATTTT	CATNAYNNQPQHF
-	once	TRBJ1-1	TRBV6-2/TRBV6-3	TGTGCCAGCAGTTACGGGCAGTGGACTGAAGCTTTCTTT	CASSYGQWTEAFF
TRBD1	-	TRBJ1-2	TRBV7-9	TGTGCCAGCAGCCTGGGACAGGGGGCGCGTGATGGCTACACCTTC	CASSLGQGARDGYTF
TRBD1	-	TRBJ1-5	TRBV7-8	TGTGCCAGCAGCTTAGGAGCTCGCGACAGGGACAATCAGCCCCAGCATTTT	CASSLGARDRDNQPQHF
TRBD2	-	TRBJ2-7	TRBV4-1	TGCGCCAGCAGCCAGGATCCCCTTGGGACTAGCGGGATTGTGCAGTACTTC	CASSQDPLGTSGIVQYF
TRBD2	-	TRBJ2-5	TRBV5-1	TGCGCCAGCAGCTTGAAGTACGGGGGGGCCAACCAAGAGACCCAGTACTTC	CASSLKYGGANQETQYF
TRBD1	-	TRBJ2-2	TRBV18	TGTGCCAGCTCACACGGGACAGTCGCGAACACCGGGGAGCTGTTTTTT	CASSHGTVANTGELFF
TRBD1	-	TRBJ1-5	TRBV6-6	TGTGCCAGCAGTTACGTCCAGGGGGCAAATCAGCCCCAGCATTTT	CASSYVQGANQPQHF
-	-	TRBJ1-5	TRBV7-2	TGTGCCAGCAGCTTAGGCAGGTATAGCAATCAGCCCCAGCATTTT	CASSLGRYSNQPQHF